This T cell receptor beta chain was retrieved from a study of sequential checkpoint blockade in melanoma. Study as a whole: Arm A got nivolumab then ipilimumab; arm B the reverse, 1:1.

The treatment here: randomized to nivolumab then ipilimumab (arm A) or the reverse (arm B). Patients had received no earlier DNA-damaging chemotherapy. Sorted cells were live CD3+CD8+, lacking CD19 and CD56, from PBMCs. This clone was counted between two and nine times. Germline V gene lookup returns CDR1 MNHNY and CDR2 SVGAGI (reference sequence). The CDR3 contains 14 residues. The germline V and J ends were trimmed by 6 bases and 2 bases, with 11 bases remaining between them. Here immunoSEQ multiplex PCR was the method, and the copy in TCRdb shows in-frame clones only, minus some. The data contain 15,000 to 20,000 clones, about 66% of them seen just once; the ten biggest clones take up about an eighth.

The sequencing here drew on CD8+ T cells sorted from blood (inferred from file names), taken from a patient given nivolumab and ipilimumab in sequence. The chain combines TRBV6-6 with TRBJ1-5, with D possibly matching TRBD1 (6 bases). This TCR derives from a human donor with melanoma. CDR3 sequence reads: CASRPRGGNQPQHF. As DNA, the CDR3 is TGTGCCAGCAGGCCCAGGGGAGGCAATCAGCCCCAGCATTTT.